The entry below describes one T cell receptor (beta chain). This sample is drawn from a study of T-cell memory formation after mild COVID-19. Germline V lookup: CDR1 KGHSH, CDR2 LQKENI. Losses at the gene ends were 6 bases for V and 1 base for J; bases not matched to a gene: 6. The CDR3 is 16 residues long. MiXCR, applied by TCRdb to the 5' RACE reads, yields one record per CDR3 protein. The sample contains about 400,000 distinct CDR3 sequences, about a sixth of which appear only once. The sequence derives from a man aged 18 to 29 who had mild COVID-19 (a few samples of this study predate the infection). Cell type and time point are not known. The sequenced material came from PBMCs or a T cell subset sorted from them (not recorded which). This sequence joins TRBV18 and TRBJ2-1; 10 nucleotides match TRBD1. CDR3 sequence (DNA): TGTGCCAGCTCTCTCGGACAGGGGGGGTCCTACAATGAGCAGTTCTTC. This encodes CASSLGQGGSYNEQFF.